The rows below give T cell receptor beta chains drawn from one sample of a study of cytomegalovirus exposure and HLA in healthy donors. Libraries were prepared by immunoSEQ multiplex PCR; TCRdb keeps only in-frame clonotypes and omits some of them. This sample carries 130,000 to 150,000 clones, approximately 80% of them seen once, and the ten largest clones take about 13%. Input material: PBMCs. These receptor sequences come from a man aged 35 to 55 in good health and CMV-seropositive. CDR3s include the opening cysteine and the closing phenylalanine or tryptophan. Each record gives: clone size, J gene, V gene, D gene, CDR3 DNA, CDR3 protein. D genes are given only for firm matches. Only some rows state a clone size, as once, few, many or a class for expanded clones.

.	TRBJ2-1	TRBV27	TRBD2	TGTGCCAGCAGTCCAACCGGGACTAGCGGGAGAGGGGAGCAGTTCTTC	CASSPTGTSGRGEQFF
.	TRBJ2-7	TRBV19	TRBD2	TGTGCCAGTACCCCCACAGCGGGGACCTACGAGCAGTACTTC	CASTPTAGTYEQYF
once	TRBJ2-3	TRBV11-2	TRBD2	TGTGCCAGCAGCTTACGGTGGGAGGGGCGGGGAAATACGCAGTATTTT	CASSLRWEGRGNTQYF
.	TRBJ2-5	TRBV9	TRBD1	TGTGCCAGCAGCGTAGCGACGTGGGGACAGGGAGAGACCCAGTACTTC	CASSVATWGQGETQYF
.	TRBJ2-3	TRBV12-5	TRBD2	TGTGCTAGTGGTTTATCTAGCGGCCGCACAGATACGCAGTATTTT	CASGLSSGRTDTQYF
.	TRBJ2-7	TRBV4-1	TRBD2	TGCGCCAGCAGCCAAGACATTTCGCGGCTAGCGGGAGTTTACGGGCAGTACTTC	CASSQDISRLAGVYGQYF
.	TRBJ1-6	TRBV6-5	.	TGTGCCAGCAGGACGGTTTCGAGCGGTTCACCCCTCCACTTT	CASRTVSSGSPLHF
.	TRBJ2-7	TRBV27	.	TGTGCCAGCTCCAGGGGAAGCTCCTACGAGCAGTACTTC	CASSRGSSYEQYF
.	TRBJ2-1	TRBV9	TRBD1	TGTGCCAGCAGCAAAGCCGGGACAGGGAACAATGAGCAGTTCTTC	CASSKAGTGNNEQFF
.	TRBJ2-5	TRBV7-2	.	TGTGCCAGCAGCCCGGGGGTGGCAGAGACCCAGTACTTC	CASSPGVAETQYF
.	TRBJ1-5	TRBV9	TRBD1	TGTGCCAGCAGCCCCGATGGACAGGGCAATCAGCCCCAGCATTTT	CASSPDGQGNQPQHF
.	TRBJ2-3	TRBV7-2	TRBD2	TGTGCCAGCCCCCGGGGAGGGAGAACAGATACGCAGTATTTT	CASPRGGRTDTQYF
.	TRBJ1-1	TRBV5-1	.	TGCGCCAGCAGCACCCTCCAGACACCTGAGACTGAAGCTTTCTTT	CASSTLQTPETEAFF
few	TRBJ1-4	TRBV7-9	TRBD1	TGTGCCAGCAGCTCGGGACAGGGGAATGAAAAACTGTTTTTT	CASSSGQGNEKLFF
.	TRBJ2-7	TRBV11-2	TRBD1	TGTGCCAGCAGCTTAGCTCCGGGACAGGGGGCCTACGAGCAGTACTTC	CASSLAPGQGAYEQYF
few	TRBJ2-1	TRBV2	TRBD2	TGTGCCAGCACAGGACTAGCCTACAATGAGCAGTTCTTC	CASTGLAYNEQFF
.	TRBJ2-1	TRBV5-5	.	TGTGCCAGCAGCAGGACAGCCCATGAGCAGTTCTTC	CASSRTAHEQFF
.	TRBJ2-7	TRBV2	TRBD1	TGTGCCAGCGGCCGGACAGGGGGAATATCGGAGCAGTACTTC	CASGRTGGISEQYF
.	TRBJ2-7	TRBV5-1	.	TGCGCCAGCAGCTTGGAGCCAGGGGGGCCCTACGAGCAGTACTTC	CASSLEPGGPYEQYF
few	TRBJ2-1	TRBV19	TRBD2	TGTGCCAGTAGTATGGGGGGGAACCTGTACAATGAGCAGTTCTTC	CASSMGGNLYNEQFF
.	TRBJ2-2	TRBV9	.	TGTGCCAGCAGCGTAGAACAAAACACCGGGGAGCTGTTTTTT	CASSVEQNTGELFF
.	TRBJ2-5	TRBV29-1	TRBD2	TGCAGCGTTGAATTGGCGGGAGTTGAAGAGACCCAGTACTTC	CSVELAGVEETQYF
once	TRBJ1-5	TRBV5-1	.	TGCGCCAGCAGCTCGGCAACGGGGGAGCCCCAGCATTTT	CASSSATGEPQHF
.	TRBJ1-1	TRBV28	.	TGTGCCAGCAGCCCCGGGCCAGGGGCTTTCTTT	CASSPGPGAFF
.	TRBJ2-1	TRBV27	TRBD2	TGTGCCAGCAGTTTATCTACGGGGACTAGCGGGATACGGTTCTTC	CASSLSTGTSGIRFF
.	TRBJ2-2	TRBV7-2	.	TGTGCCAGCAGCACAAGGAGCGGGGAGCTGTTTTTT	CASSTRSGELFF
few	TRBJ1-1	TRBV5-5	TRBD1	TGTGCCAGCAGCGTGAGGACAGGGTCGGGCACTGAAGCTTTCTTT	CASSVRTGSGTEAFF
.	TRBJ1-4	TRBV18	TRBD1	TGTGCCAGCTCTCCCGGGACAGAATCTACTGCGAATGAAAAACTGTTTTTT	CASSPGTESTANEKLFF
.	TRBJ2-7	TRBV6-1	.	TGTGCCAGCAGGGAGTCCTCCAGTTTACAGCAGTACTTC	CASRESSSLQQYF
.	TRBJ2-7	TRBV19	TRBD2	TGTGCCAGTAGTGGACGAAGGAGCGGGAACTACGAGCAGTACTTC	CASSGRRSGNYEQYF
few	TRBJ2-6	TRBV2	.	TGTGCCAGCAGGGCGGGCGTCTTAGGGGCCAACGTCCTGACTTTC	CASRAGVLGANVLTF
.	TRBJ2-1	TRBV19	.	TGTGCCAGTAGTATAGAACTCGTCGACTACAATGAGCAGTTCTTC	CASSIELVDYNEQFF
.	TRBJ2-7	TRBV18	TRBD2	TGTGCCAGCTCACCTGGTCGCGGGAGGGCCAACGAGCAGTACTTC	CASSPGRGRANEQYF
.	TRBJ2-1	TRBV29-1	TRBD1	TGCAGCGTACACCGGGACAGGGGTTACAATGAGCAGTTCTTC	CSVHRDRGYNEQFF
.	TRBJ2-1	TRBV4-1	TRBD2	TGCGCCAGCAGCCAAGGGGTCGGAAGCGGGAGGGCCAGGGAGCAGTTCTTC	CASSQGVGSGRAREQFF
.	TRBJ2-1	TRBV27	.	TGTGCCGGCAGTTTATATGGGACTTCTAGTGAGCAGTTCTTC	CAGSLYGTSSEQFF
.	TRBJ1-2	TRBV19	.	TGTGCCAGTAGTATTCGGGGGGACTCTAGGGGCTACACCTTC	CASSIRGDSRGYTF
.	TRBJ2-5	TRBV18	.	TGTGCCAGCTCACCGAAGAGCGATCAAGAGACCCAGTACTTC	CASSPKSDQETQYF
.	TRBJ1-3	TRBV5-6	TRBD1	TGTGCCAGCAGCCTTGACAGGGTTGGAAACACCATATATTTT	CASSLDRVGNTIYF